The 5 T cell receptor beta chains below come from one sample, sequenced in a study of cytomegalovirus exposure and HLA in healthy donors. It was with 60 Vbeta and 13 Jbeta primers that the PCR ran. Profiled with immunoSEQ multiplex PCR; TCRdb holds only in-frame clones, not every one. Among more than 110,000 clones listed, approximately 70% were seen once. The specimen was PBMCs. These receptors were taken from a woman in her twenties or thirties in good health and CMV-seronegative.

The sample holds one count of this clone. The rearrangement links TRBV11-2 to TRBJ2-5; 9 bases fit TRBD2. Germline CDR1 is SGHAT and CDR2 is FQNNGV. The CDR3 runs to 15 residues. Unmatched junction bases numbered 5, after V lost 1 base and J lost 5 bases. The CDR3 loop reads CASSLVAGDLETQYF. DNA for the CDR3: TGTGCCAGCAGCTTAGTAGCGGGAGACCTGGAGACCCAGTACTTC. The full variable domain, in which reference TRBV11-2 and TRBJ2-5 provide the parts outside the CDR3, is EAGVAQSPRYKIIEKRQSVAFWCNPISGHATLYWYQQILGQGPKLLIQFQNNGVVDDSQLPKDRFSAERLKGVDSTLKIQPAKLEDSAVYLCASSLVAGDLETQYFGPGTRLLVL.

This chain connects TRBV9 to TRBJ2-2; D possibly corresponds to TRBD1 (6 bases). The CDR3 is 15 residues long. Trimming left V 6 bases short and J 2 bases short, with 14 bases between. From germline, CDR1 is SGDLS and CDR2 YYNGEE. The CDR3 DNA follows: TGTGCCAGCACGACGGCAGGGACAAACACCGGGGAGCTGTTTTTT. This encodes CASTTAGTNTGELFF. Together with reference TRBV9 and TRBJ2-2, the CDR3 gives the full variable domain: DSGVTQTPKHLITATGQRVTLRCSPRSGDLSVYWYQQSLDQGLQFLIQYYNGEERAKGNILERFSAQQFPDLHSELNLSSLELGDSALYFCASTTAGTNTGELFFGEGSRLTVL.

The chain is built from TRBV5-1 and TRBJ2-2; D unclear. Germline V gives CDR1 SGHRS, CDR2 YFSETQ. This CDR3 comprises 12 residues. Between the trimmed V and J ends, which lost 4 bases and 8 bases, there was a span of 9 bases. The CDR3 nucleotides are TGCGCCAGCAGCGCCCGACTTGGGGAGCTGTTTTTT. The encoded protein is CASSARLGELFF.

DNA of the CDR3: TGTGCCAGCTTGGGACAGGGGAATTCACCCCTCCACTTT. Its protein product is CASLGQGNSPLHF. The chain carries TRBV18 and TRBJ1-6, with 10 nucleotides matching TRBD1. The CDR3 sequence is 13 residues long. J was trimmed by 7 bases and V by 7 bases; bases with no gene match: 1. Per the germline V gene, CDR1 is KGHSH and CDR2 is LQKENI.

The chain couples TRBV7-9 to TRBJ2-3, with D possibly being TRBD1 (6 bases). Germline-derived CDR1 and CDR2 are SEHNR and FQNEAQ (reference sequence). This CDR3 is built from 13 residues. With 8 bases removed from V and 4 bases from J, the gap between germline ends came to 13 bases. In DNA form, the CDR3 reads TGTGCCAGCGAGGGGGTGAGGGCAGATACGCAGTATTTT. This codes for CASEGVRADTQYF.